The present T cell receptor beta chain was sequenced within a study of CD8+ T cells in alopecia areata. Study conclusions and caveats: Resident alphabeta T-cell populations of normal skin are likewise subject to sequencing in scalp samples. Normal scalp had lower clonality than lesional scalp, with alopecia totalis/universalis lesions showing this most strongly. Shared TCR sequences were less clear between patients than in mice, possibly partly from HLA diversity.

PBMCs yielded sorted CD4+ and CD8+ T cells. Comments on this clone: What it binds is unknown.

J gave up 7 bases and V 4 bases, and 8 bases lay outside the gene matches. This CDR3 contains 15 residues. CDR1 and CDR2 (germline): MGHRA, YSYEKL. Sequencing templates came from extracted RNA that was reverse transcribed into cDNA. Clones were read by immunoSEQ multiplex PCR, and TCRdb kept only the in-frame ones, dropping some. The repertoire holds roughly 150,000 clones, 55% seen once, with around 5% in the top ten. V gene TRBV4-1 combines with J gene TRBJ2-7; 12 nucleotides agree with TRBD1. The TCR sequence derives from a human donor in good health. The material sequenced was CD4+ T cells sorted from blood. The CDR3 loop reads CASSPRDRGPDEQYF. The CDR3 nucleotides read TGCGCCAGCAGCCCCCGGGACAGGGGGCCGGATGAGCAGTACTTC.